Each of the 10 T cell receptor beta chains below was sequenced from the same sample in a study of cytomegalovirus exposure and HLA in healthy donors. In the PCR, 60 Vbeta and 13 Jbeta primers were used. The repertoire was sequenced with immunoSEQ multiplex PCR; TCRdb's copy has only in-frame clones and lacks some. The sample includes around 140,000 clones, 70% to 75% of them seen just once. Material for sequencing was PBMCs. The source is a male donor in good health and CMV-seronegative.

The chain is built from TRBV7-3 and TRBJ2-2; D may be TRBD2 (6 bases). Germline values: CDR1 SGHTA, CDR2 FQGTGA. V was shortened by 5 bases and J by 5 bases, with 24 bases between the two germline ends. The CDR3 has 18 amino acids. The DNA of the CDR3 is TGTGCCAGCAGCCCTACCTCTAGGACGGTCGGGAGTACCGGGGAGCTGTTTTTT. Translating gives CASSPTSRTVGSTGELFF.

The count of this clone is one. The rearrangement links TRBV11-2 to TRBJ2-3; D perhaps matches TRBD2 (6 bases). This CDR3 is 14 amino acids long. Trimming removed 0 bases from V and 6 bases from J, with 10 bases in between. Germline V gives CDR1 SGHAT, CDR2 FQNNGV. The CDR3 is CASSLDRLGDTQYF. The CDR3 nucleotides are TGTGCCAGCAGCTTAGACAGACTAGGTGATACGCAGTATTTT.

The rearrangement links TRBV27 to TRBJ2-7; a weak D match, TRBD2 (6 bases). Germline CDR1 and CDR2: MNHEY and SMNVEV (reference sequence). V was clipped by 6 bases and J by 3 bases, with 15 bases between them. The CDR3 loop spans 14 amino acids. The CDR3 reads CASSRGGESYEQYF. The CDR3 coding sequence is TGTGCCAGCAGCCGAGGAGGGGAAAGCTACGAGCAGTACTTC.

The chain carries TRBV7-9 and TRBJ1-2; TRBD1 matches 7 bases. This CDR3 has 15 amino acids. Looked up from germline, CDR1 is SEHNR and CDR2 is FQNEAQ (reference sequence). V shed 5 bases and J 3 bases; nucleotides not matched to a gene: 9. The CDR3 nucleotides are TGTGCCAGCAGCCCGACGACAGGGAATTACTATGGCTACACCTTC. Protein product: CASSPTTGNYYGYTF.

The chain employs TRBV27 and TRBJ2-3; perhaps TRBD2 as D (7 bases). The CDR3 is 15 amino acids. V lost 6 bases to trimming and J lost 1 base, with 14 bases between them. Looked up from germline, CDR1 is MNHEY and CDR2 is SMNVEV (reference sequence). The CDR3 sequence: CASSLRGLRTDTQYF. The CDR3 DNA reads TGTGCCAGCAGCTTGCGGGGGCTACGCACAGATACGCAGTATTTT.

This chain joins TRBV11-3 and TRBJ2-2; 8 nucleotides match TRBD1. The CDR3 length is 14 residues. J was trimmed by 10 bases and V by 5 bases; bases with no gene match: 9. Germline loops: CDR1 SGHNT, CDR2 YENEEA. The CDR3 reads CASSTRGPSVELFF. CDR3 in DNA: TGTGCCAGCAGCACCAGGGGGCCGAGCGTGGAGCTGTTTTTT.

In DNA form, the CDR3 reads TGTGCCAGCAGTGAAATTAGGAGGGCCGGCGAGCAGTACTTC. As protein: CASSEIRRAGEQYF. This rearrangement joins TRBV6-1 to TRBJ2-7, with a tentative D call TRBD2 (6 bases). The CDR3 spans 14 residues. The germline V gene has CDR1 MNHNS and CDR2 SASEGT. The V and J ends lost 2 bases and 6 bases respectively, with 14 bases between them.

The chain links TRBV19 to TRBJ1-5, with 7 bases lining up with TRBD1. Trimming cost V 4 bases and J 6 bases; bases outside gene matches: 0. The CDR3 has 12 amino acids. Germline CDR1 and CDR2: LNHDA and SQIVND (reference sequence). In DNA form, the CDR3 reads TGTGCCAGTAGTAACAGGGGTCAGCCCCAGCATTTT. Its translation is CASSNRGQPQHF.

The V call is TRBV9, the J call TRBJ2-7, with a weak D call TRBD2 (5 bases). The germline V and J ends were trimmed by 0 bases and 3 bases, with 10 bases remaining between them. Germline loops: CDR1 SGDLS, CDR2 YYNGEE. This CDR3 comprises 14 residues. The CDR3 here is CASSVEEGYYEQYF. CDR3 nucleotide sequence: TGTGCCAGCAGCGTAGAAGAGGGTTACTACGAGCAGTACTTC.

The rearrangement links TRBV27 to TRBJ1-5; no definite D call. From germline, CDR1 is MNHEY and CDR2 SMNVEV (reference sequence). CDR3 length: 12 amino acids. The V and J ends lost 3 bases and 4 bases respectively, with 4 bases between them. The CDR3 loop reads CASSFRNQPQHF. DNA for the CDR3: TGTGCCAGCAGTTTTCGGAATCAGCCCCAGCATTTT.